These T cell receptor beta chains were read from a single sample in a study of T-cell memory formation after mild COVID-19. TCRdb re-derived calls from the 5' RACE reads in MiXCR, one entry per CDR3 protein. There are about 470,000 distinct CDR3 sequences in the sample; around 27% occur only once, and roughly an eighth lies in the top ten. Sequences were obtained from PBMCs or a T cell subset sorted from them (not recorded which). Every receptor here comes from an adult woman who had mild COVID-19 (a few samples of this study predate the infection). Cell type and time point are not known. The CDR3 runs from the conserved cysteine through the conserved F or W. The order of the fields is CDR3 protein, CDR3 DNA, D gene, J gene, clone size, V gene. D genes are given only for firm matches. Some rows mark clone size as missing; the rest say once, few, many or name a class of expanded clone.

CDR3: CASSPREGMGEQYF; DNA: TGTGCCAGCAGCCCGAGGGAGGGGATGGGTGAGCAGTACTTC; D: TRBD2; J: TRBJ2-7; size: few; V: TRBV9
CDR3: CASSLIALDSYSNQPQHF; DNA: TGTGCCAGCAGCTTAATAGCCTTAGACAGTTATAGCAATCAGCCCCAGCATTTT; D: -; J: TRBJ1-5; size: few; V: TRBV7-2
CDR3: CASSVGAGGYNEQFF; DNA: TGTGCCAGCAGCGTAGGAGCGGGAGGCTACAATGAGCAGTTCTTC; D: TRBD2; J: TRBJ2-1; size: few; V: TRBV9
CDR3: CASSAQSIGGTGELFF; DNA: TGTGCCAGCAGCGCCCAATCAATTGGGGGCACCGGGGAGCTGTTTTTT; D: -; J: TRBJ2-2; size: few; V: TRBV9
CDR3: CASSFPGGIGELFF; DNA: TGTGCCAGCAGCTTCCCGGGGGGGATCGGGGAGCTGTTTTTT; D: TRBD2; J: TRBJ2-2; size: -; V: TRBV7-2
CDR3: CASSPAAVSNTGELFF; DNA: TGTGCCAGCTCACCTGCGGCAGTTTCAAACACCGGGGAGCTGTTTTTT; D: -; J: TRBJ2-2; size: few; V: TRBV18
CDR3: CASSLGGGQTNIQYF; DNA: TGCGCCAGCAGCCTGGGCGGGGGACAGACAAACATTCAGTACTTC; D: -; J: TRBJ2-4; size: few; V: TRBV4-3
CDR3: CASSGQGVYYGYTF; DNA: TGCGCCAGCAGCGGACAGGGGGTTTACTATGGCTACACCTTC; D: TRBD1; J: TRBJ1-2; size: -; V: TRBV10-2
CDR3: CASSGGLAEYNEQFF; DNA: TGCGCCAGCAGCGGGGGACTAGCGGAGTACAATGAGCAGTTCTTC; D: TRBD2; J: TRBJ2-1; size: -; V: TRBV5-1
CDR3: CASKLAGEAYEQYF; DNA: TGTGCCAGCAAGTTAGCGGGGGAAGCCTACGAGCAGTACTTC; D: TRBD2; J: TRBJ2-7; size: -; V: TRBV2
CDR3: CASSGPWTGGISGSGELFF; DNA: TGTGCCAGCAGTGGACCCTGGACAGGCGGGATTTCAGGATCCGGGGAGCTGTTTTTT; D: -; J: TRBJ2-2; size: -; V: TRBV12-3/TRBV12-4
CDR3: CASSLGTGRTYEQYF; DNA: TGTGCCAGCAGCTTAGGGACAGGGCGGACCTACGAGCAGTACTTC; D: TRBD1; J: TRBJ2-7; size: few; V: TRBV7-3
CDR3: CASSLTPIAGDTQYF; DNA: TGTGCCAGCAGCCTGACACCCATAGCGGGGGATACGCAGTATTTT; D: TRBD2; J: TRBJ2-3; size: -; V: TRBV5-5
CDR3: CASSSGLADEQYF; DNA: TGTGCCAGTAGTAGCGGACTAGCTGACGAGCAGTACTTC; D: TRBD2; J: TRBJ2-7; size: many; V: TRBV19
CDR3: CATSTLKGRGTDTQYF; DNA: TGTGCCACCAGCACTCTTAAGGGCAGAGGCACAGATACGCAGTATTTT; D: -; J: TRBJ2-3; size: few; V: TRBV15
CDR3: CASSQLPPGALGSYEQFF; DNA: TGTGCCAGCAGCCAACTACCCCCCGGCGCCCTTGGGTCGTATGAGCAGTTCTTC; D: -; J: TRBJ2-1; size: many; V: TRBV4-2
CDR3: CSVGLAFSADTQYF; DNA: TGCAGCGTTGGCCTAGCTTTTTCCGCAGATACGCAGTATTTT; D: -; J: TRBJ2-3; size: -; V: TRBV29-1
CDR3: CASSRSWGRQNTEAFF; DNA: TGTGCCAGCAGCCGATCCTGGGGACGGCAGAACACTGAAGCTTTCTTT; D: -; J: TRBJ1-1; size: -; V: TRBV11-3
CDR3: CASSFGGRSDTGELFF; DNA: TGTGCCAGCAGCTTCGGGGGTAGATCGGACACCGGGGAGCTGTTTTTT; D: -; J: TRBJ2-2; size: -; V: TRBV7-9
CDR3: CAWSEGSTYQETQYF; DNA: TGTGCCTGGAGTGAAGGGTCAACGTACCAAGAGACCCAGTACTTC; D: -; J: TRBJ2-5; size: -; V: TRBV30
CDR3: CASTKGGPTDTQYF; DNA: TGTGCCAGCACAAAGGGCGGGCCCACAGATACGCAGTATTTT; D: -; J: TRBJ2-3; size: -; V: TRBV12-3/TRBV12-4
CDR3: CASSLGQGQYHEQYF; DNA: TGCGCCAGCAGCTTGGGGCAGGGACAATATCACGAGCAGTACTTC; D: -; J: TRBJ2-7; size: once; V: TRBV5-1
CDR3: CASSDSRRDSYNEQFF; DNA: TGTGCCAGCAGTGACTCGAGAAGGGACTCCTACAATGAGCAGTTCTTC; D: -; J: TRBJ2-1; size: -; V: TRBV6-4
CDR3: CASSLGSATGYEQYF; DNA: TGTGCCAGCAGCTTAGGTTCCGCGACAGGCTACGAGCAGTACTTC; D: -; J: TRBJ2-7; size: few; V: TRBV7-2
CDR3: CASSLADLFYEQYF; DNA: TGCGCCAGCAGCTTGGCCGATCTATTCTACGAGCAGTACTTC; D: -; J: TRBJ2-7; size: -; V: TRBV5-1
CDR3: CASSRGLAGGYNEQFF; DNA: TGTGCCAGCAGCCGTGGACTAGCGGGGGGGTACAATGAGCAGTTCTTC; D: TRBD2; J: TRBJ2-1; size: once; V: TRBV7-8
CDR3: CASSSLRRIKNTEAFF; DNA: TGTGCCAGCAGCTCCCTCCGCAGGATAAAGAACACTGAAGCTTTCTTT; D: -; J: TRBJ1-1; size: -; V: TRBV5-6
CDR3: CASSVGRGGGEAFF; DNA: TGTGCCAGCAGCGTAGGCAGGGGCGGTGGTGAAGCTTTCTTT; D: -; J: TRBJ1-1; size: -; V: TRBV9
CDR3: CASSFEGVGWETQYF; DNA: TGTGCCAGCAGTTTCGAGGGAGTGGGTTGGGAGACCCAGTACTTC; D: -; J: TRBJ2-5; size: -; V: TRBV12-3/TRBV12-4
CDR3: CASSTTGVRDGYTF; DNA: TGTGCCAGTAGTACCACAGGGGTACGAGATGGCTACACCTTC; D: TRBD1; J: TRBJ1-2; size: -; V: TRBV19
CDR3: CASSISAINEKLFF; DNA: TGTGCCAGTAGTATCTCAGCGATCAATGAAAAACTGTTTTTT; D: -; J: TRBJ1-4; size: -; V: TRBV19
CDR3: CASSLAGPMNSPLHF; DNA: TGCGCCAGCAGCTTGGCTGGGCCTATGAATTCACCCCTCCACTTT; D: -; J: TRBJ1-6; size: few; V: TRBV5-1
CDR3: CASSSLGLAGGSLSYEQYF; DNA: TGTGCCAGCAGCTCCCTCGGACTAGCGGGGGGAAGCCTCTCCTACGAGCAGTACTTC; D: TRBD2; J: TRBJ2-7; size: -; V: TRBV7-9
CDR3: CASSFRQGQNEQYF; DNA: TGTGCCAGCAGCTTTAGACAGGGGCAGAACGAGCAGTACTTC; D: TRBD1; J: TRBJ2-7; size: -; V: TRBV11-3
CDR3: CATSKTGDSNQPQHF; DNA: TGTGCCACCAGCAAGACAGGCGATAGCAATCAGCCCCAGCATTTT; D: -; J: TRBJ1-5; size: few; V: TRBV15
CDR3: CASSPTLAGGSYNEQFF; DNA: TGTGCCAGCTCACCAACTCTAGCGGGGGGCTCCTACAATGAGCAGTTCTTC; D: TRBD2; J: TRBJ2-1; size: -; V: TRBV18
CDR3: CSGFQETQYF; DNA: TGCAGCGGATTCCAAGAGACCCAGTACTTC; D: -; J: TRBJ2-5; size: few; V: TRBV29-1
CDR3: CARWIGDTQYF; DNA: TGTGCCCGCTGGATTGGAGATACGCAGTATTTT; D: -; J: TRBJ2-3; size: -; V: TRBV30
CDR3: CASSLASGSTSYEQYF; DNA: TGTGCCAGCAGCTTAGCGAGCGGCAGCACCTCCTACGAGCAGTACTTC; D: -; J: TRBJ2-7; size: -; V: TRBV11-1